What follows describes a single T cell receptor (beta chain). With a much larger clone just one base away, this may be a read error. Sample-barcoded 5' priming and a J-beta primer mix drove a second PCR of roughly 7 to 11 cycles. MiXCR, run by TCRdb on the 5' RACE reads, gives a single entry per CDR3 protein. The sample has 550,000 to 650,000 distinct CDR3 sequences, approximately 30% seen once; the top ten hold more than 15%. This record belongs to a study of blood T cells in healthy people across ages. This CDR3 region has 15 residues. Per germline, CDR1 SEHNR and CDR2 FQNEAQ (reference sequence). V gene TRBV7-9 combines with J gene TRBJ1-2; tentative D call: TRBD1 (6 bases). The TCR was taken from an elderly woman in good health. Sequencing was performed on blood. CDR3 region: CTSSLGNRVRYGYTF. In DNA form, the CDR3 reads TGTACCAGCAGCTTAGGGAACAGGGTTCGCTATGGCTACACCTTC.